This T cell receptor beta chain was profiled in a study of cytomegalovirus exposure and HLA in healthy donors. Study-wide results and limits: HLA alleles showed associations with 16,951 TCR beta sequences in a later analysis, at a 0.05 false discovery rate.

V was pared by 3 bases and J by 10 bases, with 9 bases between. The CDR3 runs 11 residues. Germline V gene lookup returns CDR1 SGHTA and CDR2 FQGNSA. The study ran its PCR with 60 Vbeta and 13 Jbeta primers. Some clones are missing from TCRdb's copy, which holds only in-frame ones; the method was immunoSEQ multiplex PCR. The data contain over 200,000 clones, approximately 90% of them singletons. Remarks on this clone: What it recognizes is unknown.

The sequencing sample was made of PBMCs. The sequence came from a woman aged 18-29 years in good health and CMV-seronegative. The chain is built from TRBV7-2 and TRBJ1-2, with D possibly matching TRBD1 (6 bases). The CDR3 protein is CASSFDRSYTF. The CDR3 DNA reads TGTGCCAGCAGCTTTGACAGGTCCTACACCTTC. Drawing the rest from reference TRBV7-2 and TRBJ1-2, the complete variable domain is GAGVSQSPSNKVTEKGKDVELRCDPISGHTALYWYRQSLGQGLEFLIYFQGNSAPDKSGLPSDRFSAERTGGSVSTLTIQRTQQEDSAVYLCASSFDRSYTFGSGTRLTVV.